A selection of T cell receptor beta chains follows, all from one sample in a study of vaccination and CD4 T cells after COVID-19. TCRdb re-analysed the PCR reads in MiXCR, keeping a single row per CDR3 protein. Of 13,000 to 15,000 distinct CDR3 sequences in the sample, 69% were seen once. The sample consisted of CD4+ T cells from blood, taken after SARS-CoV-2 vaccination. All receptors come from a human donor who had recovered from COVID-19. Both conserved end residues are part of each CDR3. The D gene is left open where the match is weak. Expanded clones are given a class, and other clones once, few, many or no size at all.

v_gene: TRBV20-1
d_gene: .
abundance: .
j_gene: TRBJ1-5
CDR3nt: TGCAGTGCTAGCGCCTCCGATCAGCCCCAGCATTTT
CDR3aa: CSASASDQPQHF

v_gene: TRBV20-1
d_gene: TRBD1
abundance: .
j_gene: TRBJ2-7
CDR3nt: TGCAGTGCTAGACCCGGGACAGGGGCTCTCGAGCAGTACTTC
CDR3aa: CSARPGTGALEQYF

v_gene: TRBV29-1
d_gene: TRBD1
abundance: .
j_gene: TRBJ1-5
CDR3nt: TGCAGCGTGGGAGGGACAGTCAATCAGCCCCAGCATTTT
CDR3aa: CSVGGTVNQPQHF

v_gene: TRBV7-6
d_gene: TRBD2
abundance: .
j_gene: TRBJ2-3
CDR3nt: TGTGCCAGCAGCCCCACCACTAGCGGGAGCGCCTCGGCGCAGTATTTT
CDR3aa: CASSPTTSGSASAQYF

v_gene: TRBV19
d_gene: .
abundance: .
j_gene: TRBJ1-5
CDR3nt: TGTGCCAGTAGGATTAGCAATCAGCCCCAGCATTTT
CDR3aa: CASRISNQPQHF

v_gene: TRBV7-8
d_gene: .
abundance: few
j_gene: TRBJ2-7
CDR3nt: TGTGCCAGCAGCTTAGAATGGACTAACTCCTACGAGCAGTACTTC
CDR3aa: CASSLEWTNSYEQYF

v_gene: TRBV20-1
d_gene: .
abundance: .
j_gene: TRBJ1-3
CDR3nt: TGCAGTGCTAGAGAGACCTCTGGAAACACCATATATTTT
CDR3aa: CSARETSGNTIYF

v_gene: TRBV6-1
d_gene: TRBD2
abundance: .
j_gene: TRBJ2-5
CDR3nt: TGTGCCAGCAGACCGGCTAGCGGGAGGGAAGAGACCCAGTACTTC
CDR3aa: CASRPASGREETQYF

v_gene: TRBV21-1
d_gene: .
abundance: .
j_gene: TRBJ2-7
CDR3nt: TGTGCCGGCCCTCCCCTAGCGGGGTACGAGCAGTACTTC
CDR3aa: CAGPPLAGYEQYF

v_gene: TRBV7-9
d_gene: TRBD2
abundance: .
j_gene: TRBJ2-2
CDR3nt: TGTGCCAGCAGCTTAGGGAGCGGGAGTACCGGGGAGCTGTTTTTT
CDR3aa: CASSLGSGSTGELFF

v_gene: TRBV6-2/TRBV6-3
d_gene: TRBD1
abundance: .
j_gene: TRBJ1-2
CDR3nt: TGTGCCAGCAGGCGGACAGGCTCTAACTATGGCTACACCTTC
CDR3aa: CASRRTGSNYGYTF

v_gene: TRBV20-1
d_gene: TRBD2
abundance: .
j_gene: TRBJ2-3
CDR3nt: TGCAGTGCTAGGGGTAGCGGGAGGGCCCTGACGCAGTATTTT
CDR3aa: CSARGSGRALTQYF

v_gene: TRBV20-1
d_gene: TRBD2
abundance: .
j_gene: TRBJ2-2
CDR3nt: TGCAGTGCTTGGGGGACTAGCGGGAGGCGTGAGCTGTTTTTT
CDR3aa: CSAWGTSGRRELFF

v_gene: TRBV23-1
d_gene: TRBD2
abundance: few
j_gene: TRBJ2-7
CDR3nt: TGCGCCAGCAGTCGGCGGGAGCCCGGCGAGCAGTACTTC
CDR3aa: CASSRREPGEQYF

v_gene: TRBV6-1
d_gene: .
abundance: .
j_gene: TRBJ1-5
CDR3nt: TGTGCCAGCAGTCCACGATCACGGGGGGCGGATACTCAGCCCCAGCATTTT
CDR3aa: CASSPRSRGADTQPQHF

v_gene: TRBV2
d_gene: .
abundance: .
j_gene: TRBJ2-7
CDR3nt: TGTGCCAGCAGGAACAGGGTTGCCTACGAGCAGTACTTC
CDR3aa: CASRNRVAYEQYF

v_gene: TRBV10-3
d_gene: .
abundance: .
j_gene: TRBJ2-7
CDR3nt: TGTGCCATCAGAAAAACCGAAGACGGCGAGCAGTACTTC
CDR3aa: CAIRKTEDGEQYF

v_gene: TRBV10-3
d_gene: TRBD1
abundance: .
j_gene: TRBJ2-5
CDR3nt: TGTGCCATTGCCGAGGGGGCTGGGAGGACCCAGTACTTC
CDR3aa: CAIAEGAGRTQYF

v_gene: TRBV20-1
d_gene: .
abundance: .
j_gene: TRBJ2-2
CDR3nt: TGCAGTGCTAGAAATGTGGGGGCGGCCGGGGAGCTGTTTTTT
CDR3aa: CSARNVGAAGELFF

v_gene: TRBV28
d_gene: TRBD1
abundance: .
j_gene: TRBJ1-2
CDR3nt: TGTGCCAGCAGTTTATTGGACAGGGCCCTAGCTAACTATGGCTACACCTTC
CDR3aa: CASSLLDRALANYGYTF

v_gene: TRBV18
d_gene: .
abundance: .
j_gene: TRBJ2-7
CDR3nt: TGTGCCAGCTCACCGGGGGCGGAGCAATGGGAGCAGTACTTC
CDR3aa: CASSPGAEQWEQYF

v_gene: TRBV7-2
d_gene: .
abundance: .
j_gene: TRBJ1-1
CDR3nt: TGTGCCAGCAGCTTAGTACACAAGAACACTGAAGCTTTCTTT
CDR3aa: CASSLVHKNTEAFF

v_gene: TRBV24-1
d_gene: TRBD2
abundance: .
j_gene: TRBJ2-1
CDR3nt: TGTGCCACCAGTGATTTTGGGCTAGCGGGGACTGGGGGGTCCTACAATGAGCAGTTCTTC
CDR3aa: CATSDFGLAGTGGSYNEQFF

v_gene: TRBV6-1
d_gene: .
abundance: .
j_gene: TRBJ1-1
CDR3nt: TGTGCCAGCAGCCGGTCCGTTGGGGTGATGGCAGCTTTCTTT
CDR3aa: CASSRSVGVMAAFF

v_gene: TRBV20-1
d_gene: TRBD2
abundance: .
j_gene: TRBJ2-5
CDR3nt: TGCAGTGCTATCGAAAGGGGACTAGCTAGAGAGACCCAGTACTTC
CDR3aa: CSAIERGLARETQYF

v_gene: TRBV2
d_gene: TRBD1
abundance: .
j_gene: TRBJ2-3
CDR3nt: TGTGCCAGCACTGTGACAGGGTCTCCAGATACGCAGTATTTT
CDR3aa: CASTVTGSPDTQYF

v_gene: TRBV11-2
d_gene: TRBD2
abundance: once
j_gene: TRBJ2-7
CDR3nt: TGTGCCAGCAGCTTTAGCGGGTCAGCCTACGAGCAGTACTTC
CDR3aa: CASSFSGSAYEQYF

v_gene: TRBV21-1
d_gene: .
abundance: .
j_gene: TRBJ1-2
CDR3nt: TGTGCCAGCAGCAAAGAGAGGGCAGAGCATGGCTACACCTTC
CDR3aa: CASSKERAEHGYTF

v_gene: TRBV12-3/TRBV12-4
d_gene: .
abundance: .
j_gene: TRBJ2-2
CDR3nt: TGTGCCAGCAGTTCTGCCACCGGGGAGCTGTTTTTT
CDR3aa: CASSSATGELFF

v_gene: TRBV20-1
d_gene: .
abundance: .
j_gene: TRBJ2-3
CDR3nt: TGCAGTGCCGTACTAGCGGGACAGGGTACGCAGTATTTT
CDR3aa: CSAVLAGQGTQYF

v_gene: TRBV19
d_gene: TRBD2
abundance: .
j_gene: TRBJ2-1
CDR3nt: TGTGCCAGTAGTAGAGGCAGCGGGAGGGCCCTAGATGAGCAGTTCTTC
CDR3aa: CASSRGSGRALDEQFF

v_gene: TRBV20-1
d_gene: .
abundance: .
j_gene: TRBJ2-7
CDR3nt: TGCAGTGCTAGACCGGGCCCTAGCTCCTACGAGCAGTACTTC
CDR3aa: CSARPGPSSYEQYF

v_gene: TRBV7-8
d_gene: .
abundance: .
j_gene: TRBJ1-4
CDR3nt: TGTGCCAGCAGCTTAGCCAGAGGGATAAATGAAAAACTGTTTTTT
CDR3aa: CASSLARGINEKLFF

v_gene: TRBV18
d_gene: .
abundance: .
j_gene: TRBJ2-5
CDR3nt: TGTGCCAGCTCACCATTTTTGGAGACCCAGTACTTC
CDR3aa: CASSPFLETQYF

v_gene: TRBV10-1
d_gene: .
abundance: .
j_gene: TRBJ1-1
CDR3nt: TGCGCCTCGAGAAGAGGCTCCGGGGGCACTGAAGCTTTCTTT
CDR3aa: CASRRGSGGTEAFF

v_gene: TRBV2
d_gene: .
abundance: .
j_gene: TRBJ2-7
CDR3nt: TGTGCCAGCAGTGAAGGTCCTGTGAACGAGCAGTACTTC
CDR3aa: CASSEGPVNEQYF

v_gene: TRBV20-1
d_gene: .
abundance: .
j_gene: TRBJ2-7
CDR3nt: TGCAGTGCTAGCCAGTCACTCCACTACGAGCAGTACTTC
CDR3aa: CSASQSLHYEQYF

v_gene: TRBV10-3
d_gene: .
abundance: .
j_gene: TRBJ2-2
CDR3nt: TGTGCCATCAGTGAGTCTGGGGACGCCGGGGAGCTGTTTTTT
CDR3aa: CAISESGDAGELFF

v_gene: TRBV29-1
d_gene: .
abundance: .
j_gene: TRBJ1-1
CDR3nt: TGCAGCGTTGGCGACACAGCAAGGGCTTTCTTT
CDR3aa: CSVGDTARAFF

v_gene: TRBV28
d_gene: .
abundance: few
j_gene: TRBJ1-6
CDR3nt: TGTGCCAGCATCGAGCACCTGCCCAATTCACCCCTCCACTTT
CDR3aa: CASIEHLPNSPLHF

v_gene: TRBV6-1
d_gene: .
abundance: .
j_gene: TRBJ2-3
CDR3nt: TGTGCCAGCAGGGACACGGGAGTTCCAGATACGCAGTATTTT
CDR3aa: CASRDTGVPDTQYF

v_gene: TRBV20-1
d_gene: .
abundance: few
j_gene: TRBJ2-5
CDR3nt: TGCAGTGCCCTTCGTTTCGGGTCCCAAGAGACCCAGTACTTC
CDR3aa: CSALRFGSQETQYF

v_gene: TRBV7-2
d_gene: .
abundance: few
j_gene: TRBJ1-1
CDR3nt: TGTGCCAGCAGTGAGAACACTGAAGCTTTCTTT
CDR3aa: CASSENTEAFF

v_gene: TRBV7-2
d_gene: .
abundance: .
j_gene: TRBJ2-5
CDR3nt: TGTGCCAGCAGCTCCCTTGACAGGAAAGAGACCCAGTACTTC
CDR3aa: CASSSLDRKETQYF

v_gene: TRBV7-2
d_gene: .
abundance: once
j_gene: TRBJ1-2
CDR3nt: TGTGCCAGCAGCTTAGACGGTACAGGCACTAACTATGGCTACACCTTC
CDR3aa: CASSLDGTGTNYGYTF

v_gene: TRBV12-3/TRBV12-4
d_gene: TRBD2
abundance: .
j_gene: TRBJ2-7
CDR3nt: TGTGCCAGCAGTCTTAGCGGGGGATACGAGCAGTACTTC
CDR3aa: CASSLSGGYEQYF

v_gene: TRBV20-1
d_gene: .
abundance: .
j_gene: TRBJ2-2
CDR3nt: TGCAGTGCTAGAGATGCAGGGGAGGTCACCGGGGAGCTGTTTTTT
CDR3aa: CSARDAGEVTGELFF

v_gene: TRBV7-9
d_gene: .
abundance: .
j_gene: TRBJ1-2
CDR3nt: TGTGCCAGCAGCTTTGGCAACCCCGGCGACTATGGCTACACCTTC
CDR3aa: CASSFGNPGDYGYTF

v_gene: TRBV6-5
d_gene: TRBD2
abundance: .
j_gene: TRBJ2-4
CDR3nt: TGTGCCAGCAGTTCAGCGGGGCACAAAAACATTCAGTACTTC
CDR3aa: CASSSAGHKNIQYF

v_gene: TRBV19
d_gene: .
abundance: .
j_gene: TRBJ1-2
CDR3nt: TGTGCCAGTAGCCCAGGGGACTATGGCTACACCTTC
CDR3aa: CASSPGDYGYTF

v_gene: TRBV6-1
d_gene: TRBD1
abundance: few
j_gene: TRBJ2-3
CDR3nt: TGTGCCAGCAGGGAACAGGGGGCTAGAACAGATACGCAGTATTTT
CDR3aa: CASREQGARTDTQYF

v_gene: TRBV20-1
d_gene: TRBD1
abundance: once
j_gene: TRBJ1-2
CDR3nt: TGCAGTGCTAGCCCCGGACAGGCCTTCTATGGCTACACCTTC
CDR3aa: CSASPGQAFYGYTF

v_gene: TRBV5-5
d_gene: .
abundance: .
j_gene: TRBJ1-1
CDR3nt: TGTGCCAGCAGCTTCCAGTCCAACACTGAAGCTTTCTTT
CDR3aa: CASSFQSNTEAFF

v_gene: TRBV6-2/TRBV6-3
d_gene: TRBD2
abundance: .
j_gene: TRBJ2-7
CDR3nt: TGTGCCAGCAGTTACTCCGGCGGGAGGGCCTCCCACGAGCAGTACTTC
CDR3aa: CASSYSGGRASHEQYF